This TCR beta chain appears in the sequencing data of a study of Graves' ophthalmopathy and Graves' hyperthyroidism. Background on the study: Prior to any treatment, peripheral blood was collected at the time of initial diagnosis.

PBMCs came from more than 7.5 ml of fresh peripheral blood. General observations from the study: Detected in blood as well were most expanded thyroid clonotypes with frequency above 0.001. Sensitivity reached 85% to 90% and specificity around 81% for a 13-signature model separating ophthalmopathy from stable hyperthyroidism.

TCR beta CDR3 regions were amplified from RNA transcripts. RT-PCR with HTBI primers came first, then second-round multiplex PCR. MiXCR, run by TCRdb on the multiplex PCR reads, gives a single entry per CDR3 protein. The table includes about 480,000 distinct CDR3 sequences, 14% detected once. Per germline, CDR1 MNHNS and CDR2 SASEGT. The CDR3 totals 14 residues. In its sample, this clonotype was seen a few times. Its specificity is not known. A read error is possible here, since a much larger clone lies one base away. The chain couples TRBV6-1 to TRBJ2-5, with TRBD1 matching 10 bases. This sequence was found in a woman under 40 with Graves' ophthalmopathy. Sequencing input: blood. The CDR3 DNA reads as TGTGCCGGGGGACAGGGGTGGTACCAAGAGACCAAGTACTTC. It codes for CAGGQGWYQETKYF.